The 20 T cell receptor beta chains in this list originate from one sample, sequenced in a study of T cell clonality in common variable immunodeficiency. Sequencing used immunoSEQ multiplex PCR; TCRdb keeps in-frame clones, though not all of them. This sample has roughly 42,000 clones, each found more than once. The sample consisted of peripheral blood mononuclear cells. The receptors were sampled from a person between 18 and 75 years old in good health.

This clone was detected ten times or more. Read coverage stops 3 residues before the CDR3 terminus; the germline J gene supplies the remainder. This rearrangement joins TRBV7-6 to TRBJ2-3, with 9 bases identical to TRBD2. The germline gives CDR1 SGHVS, CDR2 FNYEAQ. CDR3 length: 15 amino acids. Trimming cost V 2 bases and J 4 bases; bases outside gene matches: 4. The CDR3 region is CASSLSGGRADTQYF. Partial CDR3 DNA: TGTGCCAGCAGCTTAAGCGGGGGGCGCGCAGATACG.

This clone has ten or more counts. From the germline J gene comes the end of the CDR3, since the read stops 3 residues before it. The genes are TRBV5-1 and TRBJ2-1; the match to TRBD2 covers 12 bases. Per the germline V gene, CDR1 is SGHRS and CDR2 is YFSETQ. The V gene end was trimmed by 0 bases and the J gene end by 9 bases; junction bases not matched to a gene: 7. This CDR3 spans 16 amino acids. CDR3 DNA (partial): TGCGCCAGCAGCTTGGGACTAGCGGGGGATCGGGGTGAG. Translated, it gives CASSLGLAGDRGE. The full-length CDR3 reads as CASSLGLAGDRGEQFF.

This clone was recorded at least ten times. Partial CDR3 DNA: TGTGCCAGCAGCTCGACTAGCGGACACAATGAG. It specifies CASSSTSGHNE. The complete CDR3 sequence is CASSSTSGHNEQFF. This chain uses TRBV7-9 with TRBJ2-1; 9 bases are a match to TRBD2. The CDR3 extends 3 residues past the end of the read, so its final part is completed from the germline J gene. CDR1 SEHNR and CDR2 FQNEAQ come from the germline V gene (reference sequence). With 4 bases clipped from V and 5 bases from J, the junction kept 3 bases outside the gene matches. CDR3 size: 14 residues.

This clone was seen many times. The CDR3 goes on 3 residues after the read ends, and that part is filled in from the germline J gene. The genes are TRBV5-1 and TRBJ2-5; TRBD2 aligns across 10 bases. The V gene's germline CDR1 is SGHRS and CDR2 YFSETQ. The V and J ends lost 3 bases and 1 base, in that order; junction bases with no gene match: 3. This CDR3 has 15 residues. The part of the CDR3 DNA that was read is TGCGCCAGCAGCTGGCTAGCGGGAGTCCAAGAGACC. The encoded protein is CASSWLAGVQET. From start to end, the CDR3 is CASSWLAGVQETQYF.

This clone was seen repeatedly, ten times or more. The observed sequence ends 3 residues before the CDR3 terminus, with the missing tail filled in from the germline J gene. The gene calls are TRBV24-1 and TRBJ2-1; D remains ambiguous. The V end was cut by 2 bases, the J end by 0 bases, with 10 bases between. Germline V lookup: CDR1 KGHDR, CDR2 SFDVKD. The CDR3 is made up of 16 amino acids. The CDR3 DNA, read in part, is TGTGCCACCAGTGATTCCCTTGATAGCTCCTACAATGAG. This codes for CATSDSLDSSYNE. The whole CDR3 protein reads CATSDSLDSSYNEQFF.

This clone was seen at least ten times. The CDR3 end lies 3 residues beyond the end of the read and is filled in from the germline J gene. The V gene is TRBV20-1, the J gene TRBJ2-2; D is uncertain. V was shortened by 3 bases and J by 2 bases, with 10 bases between the two germline ends. The CDR3 totals 14 residues. Germline V gene lookup returns CDR1 DFQATT and CDR2 SNEGSKA (reference sequence). The covered CDR3 bases are TGCAGTGCTAGGTCCGTTCTCAACACCGGGGAG. Translation gives CSARSVLNTGE. The full CDR3 protein is CSARSVLNTGELFF.

This clone was counted many times. The observed sequence ends 3 residues before the CDR3 terminus, with the missing tail filled in from the germline J gene. The V gene is TRBV5-6, the J gene TRBJ1-5, with D unclear. Trimming cost V 4 bases and J 5 bases, with 10 bases left between them. Germline V gene lookup returns CDR1 SGHDT and CDR2 YYEEEE. The CDR3 has 13 amino acids. CDR3 bases read: TGTGCCAGCAGCCTGGAGGCGGATCAGCCC. Translated, it gives CASSLEADQP. In full, the CDR3 is CASSLEADQPQHF.

This clone has ten or more counts. The read ends 3 residues early relative to the CDR3; the germline J gene fills the gap. The rearrangement uses TRBV20-1 and TRBJ2-1; possibly TRBD2 for D (5 bases). CDR3 size: 18 residues. Germline assignment: CDR1 DFQATT and CDR2 SNEGSKA (reference sequence). The V end was cut by 0 bases, the J end by 0 bases, with 18 bases between. The CDR3 sequence: CSARDLGAATSSYNEQFF. CDR3 bases read: TGCAGTGCTAGAGATCTCGGAGCGGCAACCAGCTCCTACAATGAG.

The table lists this clone with many counts. Coverage ceases 3 residues before the CDR3 finishes, and the germline J gene fills in the end. The rearrangement links TRBV4-1 to TRBJ2-7; TRBD2 might be the D (5 bases). The CDR3 is made up of 14 amino acids. Germline V gene data show CDR1 as MGHRA and CDR2 as YSYEKL. Trimming removed 4 bases from V and 2 bases from J, with 12 bases in between. The sequenced part of the CDR3 DNA is TGCGCCAGCAGCCCCGGCGGGCTAGCCTACGAG. Its protein product is CASSPGGLAYE. The whole CDR3 protein is CASSPGGLAYEQYF.

This clone was picked up many times. The read comes to an end 3 residues before the CDR3 does, leaving the germline J gene to fill in the end. The genes are TRBV7-9 and TRBJ1-6; 9 bases are a match to TRBD1. Germline CDR1 SEHNR, CDR2 FQNEAQ (reference sequence). This CDR3 is 15 amino acids long. V lost 4 bases and J lost 7; bases outside the gene matches: 5. The chain's CDR3 is CASSSNRGPNSPLHF. The CDR3 DNA, read in part, is TGTGCCAGCAGCTCGAACAGGGGGCCCAATTCACCC.

This clone was observed many times. The read falls 3 residues short of the CDR3 end, and the missing part is taken from the germline J gene. This sequence joins TRBV19 and TRBJ1-3, with a weak D call TRBD1 (6 bases). The V gene's germline CDR1 is LNHDA and CDR2 SQIVND (reference sequence). This CDR3 is 18 amino acids long. Trimming cost V 6 bases and J 0 bases, with 21 bases left between them. The chain's CDR3 is CASSHQGTGLPSGNTIYF. The sequenced CDR3 bases are TGTGCCAGTAGCCACCAGGGCACAGGGCTCCCCTCTGGAAACACC.

The sample holds a few counts of this clone. The read is 3 residues too short to cover the CDR3 end, so that end is filled in from the germline J gene. V usage is TRBV7-9 and J usage is TRBJ1-4; the D gene is possibly TRBD1 (6 bases). The length of the CDR3 is 15 residues. The germline CDR1 and CDR2 sequences are SEHNR and FQNEAQ (reference sequence). Deletions cut 3 bases from V and 3 bases from J, with 11 bases between. Partial CDR3 DNA: TGTGCCAGCAGCTTCGGGGGGCAAGCTAATGAAAAA. Its translation: CASSFGGQANEK. The full CDR3 sequence reads CASSFGGQANEKLFF.

The table lists this clone with many counts. Read data end 3 residues before the CDR3 end; the end is taken from the germline J gene. The genes are TRBV6-1 and TRBJ2-3; a possible D gene is TRBD2 (6 bases). This CDR3 comprises 14 residues. The germline V gene encodes CDR1 MNHNS and CDR2 SASEGT. The sequenced CDR3 bases are TGTGCCAGCAGTGGGACTACCCTTCAAGAGACG. This sequence encodes CASSGTTLQET. The whole CDR3 protein reads CASSGTTLQETQYF.

This clone was observed at least ten times. CDR3: CASSLAAVTYQETQYF. CDR3 DNA, as far as it was read: TGTGCCAGCAGCTTGGCAGCGGTGACTTACCAAGAGACC. V usage is TRBV5-4 and J usage is TRBJ2-5; D might be TRBD2 (5 bases). The read gets to within 3 residues of the CDR3 end, and the germline J gene fills in the rest. Germline V CDR1 and CDR2: SGHNT, YYREEE (reference sequence). The CDR3 length is 16 residues. V lost 0 bases to trimming and J lost 0 bases, with 12 bases between them.

This clone was seen at least ten times. The read ends 3 residues early relative to the CDR3; the germline J gene fills the gap. The chain recombines TRBV6-2 or TRBV6-3 with TRBJ2-7, with a tentative D call TRBD2 (5 bases). Trimming took 0 bases from V and 4 from J, leaving 13 bases between them. Germline CDR1 reads MNHEY; CDR2 reads SVGEGT. CDR3 size: 15 residues. The CDR3 bases that were read are TGTGCCAGCAGTTACTCGCAGAGGACTCAGTACGAG. Protein: CASSYSQRTQYE. The whole CDR3 reads CASSYSQRTQYEQYF.

This clone was observed many times. CDR3: CASSQTSGRGETQYF. The sequenced part of the CDR3 DNA is TGTGCCAGCAGTCAGACTAGCGGGAGAGGGGAGACC. The rearrangement uses TRBV2 and TRBJ2-5; the match to TRBD2 covers 12 bases. With the read ending 3 residues before the CDR3 end, the germline J gene is used to fill in that end. V was clipped by 5 bases and J by 5 bases; unmatched bases: 6. The CDR3 spans 15 residues. In germline, CDR1 is SNHLY, CDR2 FYNNEI.

In its sample, this clone was seen many times. The CDR3 end falls 3 residues outside the read, so it is completed with the germline J gene. The rearrangement uses TRBV7-8 and TRBJ2-5; TRBD2 might be the D (5 bases). Per the germline V gene, CDR1 is SGHVS and CDR2 is FQNEAQ. Between the trimmed V and J ends, which lost 1 base and 1 base, there was a span of 10 bases. This CDR3 is 15 amino acids long. Here the CDR3 reads CASSLVRGTQETQYF. CDR3 DNA (partial): TGTGCCAGCAGCTTAGTCCGGGGAACCCAAGAGACC.

This clone was seen repeatedly, ten times or more. The covered CDR3 bases are TGTGCCAGCTCACCACCGGATAACAGGAACACCGGGGAG. Its protein product is CASSPPDNRNTGE. The full-length CDR3 reads as CASSPPDNRNTGELFF. The V and J genes are TRBV18 and TRBJ2-2; D ambiguous. The sequence runs out 3 residues before the end of the CDR3; the remainder is reconstructed from the germline J gene. Germline values: CDR1 KGHSH, CDR2 LQKENI. The CDR3 runs to 16 residues. The V gene lost 0 bases and the J gene lost 1 base, with 9 bases spanning the gap.

The table lists this clone with many counts. The CDR3 extends 3 residues past the end of the read, so its final part is completed from the germline J gene. This chain uses TRBV7-6 with TRBJ2-5, with 8 bases matching TRBD1. The CDR3 has 15 residues. J gave up 5 bases and V 5 bases, and 10 bases lay outside the gene matches. Germline CDR1 is SGHVS and CDR2 is FNYEAQ. The chain's CDR3 is CASSKSGTGLETQYF. Partial CDR3 DNA: TGTGCCAGCAGCAAATCCGGGACAGGCTTGGAGACC.

This clone was seen ten or more times. The read is 3 residues too short to cover the CDR3 end, so that end is filled in from the germline J gene. The chain uses TRBV5-4 and TRBJ1-1; D call uncertain. The CDR3 length is 14 residues. The germline CDR1 and CDR2 sequences are SGHNT and YYREEE (reference sequence). V lost 4 bases and J lost 1, with 11 bases in between. CDR3 DNA, as far as it was read: TGTGCCAGCAGCAATCCCGTAAAGAACACTGAA. It translates to CASSNPVKNTE. The CDR3 in its entirety is CASSNPVKNTEAFF.